This is a list of T cell receptor beta chains from one sample in a study of blood T cells in healthy people across ages. TCRdb re-analysed the 5' RACE reads in MiXCR, keeping a single row per CDR3 protein. This sample has around 820,000 distinct CDR3 sequences; roughly 25% occur once, and the top ten carry approximately 4%. These data are also associated with another study on T cells of mothers and their children.

The sample was blood. The receptor source for this set is a boy aged 5-17 years in good health. Both conserved end residues are part of each CDR3. Fields, in order: D gene, V gene, J gene, clone size, CDR3 protein, CDR3 DNA. D genes are given only for firm matches. Size tells how often a clone was seen (once, few, many) or the class of an expanded clone, and some rows leave it out.

>.|TRBV6-5|TRBJ2-5|.
CASSYSTSGRGTQYF
TGTGCCAGCAGTTACTCAACCTCAGGGAGAGGGACCCAGTACTTC
>TRBD2|TRBV10-3|TRBJ2-7|few
CATTSTSGSFHEQYF
TGCGCCACCACCTCCACTAGCGGGAGTTTCCACGAGCAGTACTTC
>.|TRBV4-3|TRBJ2-7|few
CASSPTPTGIYEQYF
TGCGCCAGCAGCCCCACACCGACAGGAATCTACGAGCAGTACTTC
>.|TRBV15|TRBJ2-7|.
CATSRVGGESYEQYF
TGTGCCACCAGCAGAGTGGGGGGAGAAAGCTACGAGCAGTACTTC
>.|TRBV6-4|TRBJ2-1|.
CASSDRVSSYNEQFF
TGTGCCAGCAGTGACAGGGTGAGCTCCTACAATGAGCAGTTCTTC
>TRBD1|TRBV19|TRBJ1-5|.
CASTGQGGPQHF
TGTGCCAGTACCGGACAGGGAGGGCCCCAGCATTTT
>TRBD1|TRBV2|TRBJ2-5|few
CASSEVGGVGGLETQYF
TGTGCCAGCAGTGAAGTAGGCGGAGTAGGGGGCTTAGAGACCCAGTACTTC
>.|TRBV19|TRBJ2-1|few
CASSIVGVSVGEQFF
TGTGCCAGTAGTATAGTAGGAGTATCGGTGGGTGAGCAGTTCTTC
>.|TRBV7-8|TRBJ1-2|.
CASSSGGWADYTF
TGTGCCAGCAGCTCCGGAGGTTGGGCTGACTACACCTTC
>TRBD1|TRBV7-7|TRBJ2-7|.
CASTDRGPIVTYEQYF
TGTGCTAGCACAGACAGGGGGCCGATCGTAACCTACGAGCAGTACTTC
>.|TRBV12-3/TRBV12-4|TRBJ1-2|.
CASSGRGGLSGYTF
TGTGCCAGCAGCGGTCGGGGAGGCTTGAGTGGCTACACCTTC
>TRBD2|TRBV7-9|TRBJ2-7|.
CASSWDGGGRYEQYF
TGTGCCAGCAGCTGGGATGGGGGGGGACGATACGAGCAGTACTTC
>.|TRBV29-1|TRBJ2-5|.
CSVEVSGHFFDGQYF
TGCAGCGTTGAGGTATCGGGACATTTTTTTGATGGGCAGTACTTC
>.|TRBV11-2|TRBJ2-1|few
CASSLLASTYNEQFF
TGTGCCAGCAGCTTACTGGCGAGTACCTACAATGAGCAGTTCTTC
>TRBD1|TRBV29-1|TRBJ1-2|.
CSVIPWTGGYGYTF
TGCAGCGTTATCCCCTGGACAGGGGGCTATGGCTACACCTTC
>.|TRBV6-2/TRBV6-3|TRBJ1-1|.
CASSFPGMNTEAFF
TGTGCCAGCAGTTTCCCGGGGATGAACACTGAAGCTTTCTTT
>.|TRBV3-1|TRBJ2-4|few
CASSSVTLAKNIQYF
TGTGCCAGCAGCTCTGTAACGCTAGCCAAAAACATTCAGTACTTC
>.|TRBV9|TRBJ2-1|.
CASSEYGSGYEQFF
TGTGCCAGCAGTGAATACGGGAGTGGCTATGAGCAGTTCTTC
>.|TRBV29-1|TRBJ1-6|few
CSVKVAGRDSPLHF
TGCAGCGTTAAGGTGGCAGGGCGGGATTCACCCCTCCACTTT
>TRBD1|TRBV10-3|TRBJ2-7|.
CAIKPSGGGEQYF
TGTGCCATCAAACCTTCAGGGGGTGGCGAGCAGTACTTC
>.|TRBV4-1|TRBJ1-5|.
CASSQPGNQPQHF
TGCGCCAGCAGCCAACCGGGGAATCAGCCCCAGCATTTT
>TRBD1|TRBV4-3|TRBJ1-4|few
CASSQDQGATNEKLFF
TGCGCCAGCAGCCAAGACCAGGGGGCAACTAATGAAAAACTGTTTTTT
>.|TRBV7-9|TRBJ2-5|.
CASRGQVRETQYF
TGTGCCAGCCGCGGTCAGGTTCGGGAGACCCAGTACTTC
>TRBD2|TRBV29-1|TRBJ2-5|.
CSVEPSGVQETQYF
TGCAGCGTTGAGCCTAGCGGGGTACAAGAGACCCAGTACTTC
>.|TRBV15|TRBJ2-6|few
CATSRDWTASSGANVLTF
TGTGCCACCAGCAGAGATTGGACAGCAAGCTCTGGGGCCAACGTCCTGACTTTC
>.|TRBV12-3/TRBV12-4|TRBJ2-2|.
CASSPMTGGGELFF
TGTGCCAGCAGTCCCATGACCGGCGGCGGGGAGCTGTTTTTT
>.|TRBV7-2|TRBJ2-5|few
CASCSQFAGAQETQYF
TGTGCCAGCTGCTCCCAGTTTGCGGGGGCCCAAGAGACCCAGTACTTC
>.|TRBV12-3/TRBV12-4|TRBJ1-2|.
CASSSPREANYGYTF
TGTGCCAGCAGTTCACCGAGGGAAGCTAACTATGGCTACACCTTC
>TRBD1|TRBV14|TRBJ2-5|.
CASSQDLGQGVWTQYF
TGTGCCAGCAGCCAAGATTTGGGACAGGGAGTTTGGACCCAGTACTTC
>TRBD2|TRBV20-1|TRBJ2-1|.
CSALDVQSGIGNEQFF
TGCAGTGCTTTAGATGTGCAGAGCGGGATTGGCAATGAGCAGTTCTTC
>TRBD2|TRBV18|TRBJ2-1|few
CASSQLLAGGPYNEQFF
TGTGCCAGCTCACAACTCCTAGCGGGAGGACCCTACAATGAGCAGTTCTTC
>TRBD2|TRBV12-3/TRBV12-4|TRBJ2-5|.
CASSPTRLAEGETQYF
TGTGCCAGCAGCCCCACCAGACTAGCGGAGGGGGAGACCCAGTACTTC
>TRBD1|TRBV6-4|TRBJ1-1|few
CASNQGQGREFF
TGTGCCAGCAACCAAGGACAGGGAAGGGAGTTCTTT
>TRBD2|TRBV29-1|TRBJ2-5|.
CSVELAGVRETQYF
TGCAGCGTTGAACTAGCGGGAGTTAGGGAGACCCAGTACTTC
>.|TRBV12-3/TRBV12-4|TRBJ1-2|.
CASSNGPVYGYTF
TGTGCCAGCAGTAACGGACCGGTCTATGGCTACACCTTC
>TRBD1|TRBV9|TRBJ2-5|.
CASSLNKDRGQETQYF
TGTGCCAGCAGCCTAAATAAGGACAGGGGACAAGAGACCCAGTACTTC
>.|TRBV4-3|TRBJ1-1|once
CASSQDRAWNTEAFF
TGCGCCAGCAGCCAAGATAGGGCCTGGAACACTGAAGCTTTCTTT
>TRBD2|TRBV11-2|TRBJ2-5|few
CASSLVREGQRVETQYF
TGTGCCAGCAGCTTAGTGCGGGAGGGCCAGAGAGTGGAGACCCAGTACTTC
>TRBD1|TRBV5-1|TRBJ2-1|.
CASSLAGQGTYNEQFF
TGCGCCAGCAGCTTGGCCGGACAGGGGACCTACAATGAGCAGTTCTTC
>TRBD1|TRBV29-1|TRBJ2-5|few
CSVEPGTGKQETQYF
TGCAGCGTCGAACCAGGGACAGGGAAACAAGAGACCCAGTACTTC
>.|TRBV20-1|TRBJ2-1|.
CSARDWGLHPRSYNEQFF
TGCAGTGCTAGAGATTGGGGCCTCCATCCCCGCTCCTACAATGAGCAGTTCTTC
>TRBD1|TRBV6-5|TRBJ2-7|.
CASSYLTGQPYEQYF
TGTGCCAGCAGTTACCTCACGGGACAGCCCTACGAGCAGTACTTC
>.|TRBV20-1|TRBJ2-5|.
CSAPNDLRGRETQYF
TGCAGTGCTCCAAACGACTTGCGAGGGCGGGAGACCCAGTACTTC
>.|TRBV7-2|TRBJ2-5|.
CASSFRRGEETQYF
TGTGCCAGCAGCTTTCGACGGGGAGAGGAGACCCAGTACTTC
>TRBD1|TRBV28|TRBJ2-7|.
CASSPDRANTYEQYF
TGTGCCAGCAGTCCCGACAGGGCGAATACCTACGAGCAGTACTTC